A selection of T cell receptor beta chains follows, all from one sample in a study of identical twins. MiXCR, applied by TCRdb to the 5' RACE reads, yields one record per CDR3 protein. The sample contains around 450,000 distinct CDR3 sequences, more than 13% of which appear only once. This sample also appeared in a second study, on yellow fever vaccine responses in identical twins.

Material: CD4+ T cells sorted from blood. The receptors were sampled from a woman under 30 in good health. CDR3s include the opening cysteine and the closing phenylalanine or tryptophan. The D gene is left open where the match is weak. Clone size, where shown, is once, few, many, or a class for clones that have expanded.

NA | TRBJ2-2 | NA | TRBV12-2 | CASRPEIRRTSGANTGELFF | TGTGCAAGTCGCCCGGAGATTAGAAGGACTAGCGGGGCGAACACCGGGGAGCTGTTTTTT
NA | TRBJ2-1 | NA | TRBV20-1 | CSARPGPPLDEQFF | TGCAGTGCTAGGCCCGGGCCGCCCTTAGATGAGCAGTTCTTC
NA | TRBJ2-2 | few | TRBV6-2/TRBV6-3 | CASSPIIGEAGELFF | TGTGCCAGCAGCCCTATTATCGGGGAGGCCGGGGAGCTGTTTTTT
NA | TRBJ2-7 | few | TRBV21-1 | CASSKVIRTGGYEQYF | TGTGCCAGCAGCAAAGTCATCAGGACCGGAGGGTACGAGCAGTACTTC
NA | TRBJ2-3 | NA | TRBV7-6 | CASSLEGGRGGTDTQYF | TGTGCCAGCAGCTTAGAAGGCGGCAGGGGGGGCACAGATACGCAGTATTTT
TRBD2 | TRBJ2-3 | NA | TRBV5-1 | CASTLERTSLDTQYF | TGCGCCAGCACCCTGGAAAGGACTAGTCTGGATACGCAGTATTTT
NA | TRBJ1-1 | few | TRBV12-3/TRBV12-4 | CASSLMGLGAEAFF | TGTGCCAGCAGTTTGATGGGCCTTGGGGCTGAAGCTTTCTTT
NA | TRBJ2-7 | NA | TRBV3-1 | CASSQTTGSYEQYF | TGTGCCAGCAGCCAGACTACGGGGTCCTACGAGCAGTACTTC
NA | TRBJ2-7 | few | TRBV7-2 | CASSPVPGVWFKDEQYF | TGTGCCAGCAGCCCCGTCCCGGGGGTTTGGTTTAAGGACGAGCAGTACTTC
NA | TRBJ1-4 | NA | TRBV20-1 | CSARDPRAGPNNEKLFF | TGCAGTGCTAGAGACCCCCGGGCAGGACCAAATAATGAAAAACTGTTTTTT
TRBD1 | TRBJ2-1 | many | TRBV20-1 | CSATGQKNEQFF | TGCAGTGCTACGGGACAGAAGAATGAGCAGTTCTTC
NA | TRBJ2-1 | few | TRBV3-1 | CASSQDLGEPYNEQFF | TGTGCCAGCAGCCAAGATCTGGGGGAGCCCTACAATGAGCAGTTCTTC
NA | TRBJ2-7 | NA | TRBV10-2 | CASSELGWEFVGYEQYF | TGCGCCAGCAGTGAGCTGGGATGGGAGTTTGTGGGCTACGAGCAGTACTTC
NA | TRBJ1-1 | NA | TRBV5-1 | CASSFSRNTEAFF | TGCGCCAGCAGCTTCAGCAGGAACACTGAAGCTTTCTTT
NA | TRBJ2-7 | few | TRBV20-1 | CSAYDSLSSYEQYF | TGCAGTGCCTATGACTCGCTCTCCTCCTACGAGCAGTACTTC